A selection of T cell receptor beta chains follows, all from one sample in a study of Graves' ophthalmopathy and Graves' hyperthyroidism. TCRdb independently ran MiXCR on the multiplex PCR reads; one entry per CDR3 protein. The table includes around 670,000 distinct CDR3 sequences, roughly 41% detected once. Material: peripheral blood. These TCRs come from an adult man with Graves' ophthalmopathy. Both conserved end residues are part of each CDR3. A clone size is listed for some rows: how often the clone was seen (once, few, many), or a class if it is expanded.

clone size: .
V gene: TRBV29-1
J gene: TRBJ1-2
CDR3 protein: CSYERGYTF

clone size: .
V gene: TRBV11-2
J gene: TRBJ2-5
CDR3 protein: CASSPRTSGNRETQYF

clone size: .
V gene: TRBV11-1
J gene: TRBJ2-2
CDR3 protein: CARDPGRSGELFF

clone size: .
V gene: TRBV6-6
J gene: TRBJ1-5
CDR3 protein: CASSYSGRHQPQHF

clone size: many
V gene: TRBV7-2
J gene: TRBJ2-5
CDR3 protein: CASRVSGIQETQYF

clone size: .
V gene: TRBV30
J gene: TRBJ2-7
CDR3 protein: CAWSGGSSYEQYF

clone size: few
V gene: TRBV28
J gene: TRBJ2-5
CDR3 protein: CASSSSADSLLKETQYF

clone size: few
V gene: TRBV3-1
J gene: TRBJ1-4
CDR3 protein: CASSPTTVVANEKLFF

clone size: .
V gene: TRBV5-1
J gene: TRBJ1-3
CDR3 protein: CASSPDRAQKDGYTIYF

clone size: few
V gene: TRBV2
J gene: TRBJ2-7
CDR3 protein: CASSTGGLDSYEQYF

clone size: .
V gene: TRBV25-1
J gene: TRBJ2-5
CDR3 protein: CASSADRDRGLETQYF

clone size: .
V gene: TRBV7-9
J gene: TRBJ2-2
CDR3 protein: CASSLVFGHMNTGELFF

clone size: many
V gene: TRBV10-3
J gene: TRBJ1-5
CDR3 protein: CAISERSTGQPQHF

clone size: many
V gene: TRBV10-3
J gene: TRBJ1-2
CDR3 protein: CAISPGQRNYGYTF

clone size: many
V gene: TRBV7-8
J gene: TRBJ1-4
CDR3 protein: CASSLAPSGHGEKLFF

clone size: .
V gene: TRBV10-3
J gene: TRBJ1-5
CDR3 protein: CAISTGRGDQPQHF

clone size: .
V gene: TRBV2
J gene: TRBJ2-7
CDR3 protein: CASSPRRGGRGREQYF

clone size: few
V gene: TRBV20-1
J gene: TRBJ2-7
CDR3 protein: CSAGRGGYEQYF

clone size: few
V gene: TRBV20-1
J gene: TRBJ2-7
CDR3 protein: CSARDPGQGVNEQYF

clone size: .
V gene: TRBV11-1
J gene: TRBJ2-7
CDR3 protein: CASSLASGQFSYEQYF

clone size: .
V gene: TRBV2
J gene: TRBJ2-5
CDR3 protein: CASRVGIETQYF

clone size: few
V gene: TRBV28
J gene: TRBJ1-2
CDR3 protein: CASSSRDIYGYTF

clone size: .
V gene: TRBV12-3/TRBV12-4
J gene: TRBJ1-1
CDR3 protein: CASSLGPATEAFF

clone size: .
V gene: TRBV20-1
J gene: TRBJ2-7
CDR3 protein: CSASPSSSSYEQYF

clone size: .
V gene: TRBV20-1
J gene: TRBJ1-3
CDR3 protein: CSARLLGNTIYF

clone size: many
V gene: TRBV15
J gene: TRBJ1-2
CDR3 protein: CATRQQDLDYGYTF

clone size: few
V gene: TRBV19
J gene: TRBJ2-5
CDR3 protein: CASSRTDIQETQYF

clone size: few
V gene: TRBV5-5
J gene: TRBJ1-6
CDR3 protein: CASSQETGQYSPLHF

clone size: few
V gene: TRBV25-1
J gene: TRBJ2-1
CDR3 protein: CASSAWDTGGASYNEQFF

clone size: many
V gene: TRBV7-9
J gene: TRBJ1-3
CDR3 protein: CASSHSSSGNTIYF

clone size: .
V gene: TRBV12-3/TRBV12-4
J gene: TRBJ2-2
CDR3 protein: CASNVRENTGELFF

clone size: .
V gene: TRBV20-1
J gene: TRBJ2-7
CDR3 protein: CSARGQNEQYF

clone size: .
V gene: TRBV5-1
J gene: TRBJ2-5
CDR3 protein: CASSSQVSAGETQYF

clone size: many
V gene: TRBV29-1
J gene: TRBJ1-4
CDR3 protein: CSVDLYEKLFF

clone size: many
V gene: TRBV11-2
J gene: TRBJ2-5
CDR3 protein: CASSFTPETQYF

clone size: few
V gene: TRBV19
J gene: TRBJ1-2
CDR3 protein: CASTPDSLNPYGYTF

clone size: .
V gene: TRBV7-2
J gene: TRBJ2-7
CDR3 protein: CASSHGTSGVEQYF

clone size: few
V gene: TRBV7-8
J gene: TRBJ1-1
CDR3 protein: CASSLERAGGTEAFF

clone size: .
V gene: TRBV7-9
J gene: TRBJ2-7
CDR3 protein: CAIGRESLVYEQYF

clone size: many
V gene: TRBV9
J gene: TRBJ2-5
CDR3 protein: CASSAGPLQETQYF

clone size: many
V gene: TRBV29-1
J gene: TRBJ1-2
CDR3 protein: CSVSGGTYGYTF

clone size: .
V gene: TRBV7-9
J gene: TRBJ1-2
CDR3 protein: CASSSTGTGDGYTF

clone size: few
V gene: TRBV6-1
J gene: TRBJ1-6
CDR3 protein: CASSTPGGSPLHF

clone size: many
V gene: TRBV2
J gene: TRBJ1-6
CDR3 protein: CASRENSPLHF

clone size: .
V gene: TRBV5-8
J gene: TRBJ2-5
CDR3 protein: CASSQGTANQETQYF

clone size: few
V gene: TRBV7-8
J gene: TRBJ1-5
CDR3 protein: CASSLATVQGNSNQPQHF

clone size: .
V gene: TRBV7-2
J gene: TRBJ2-3
CDR3 protein: CASSLGTSQYF

clone size: once
V gene: TRBV10-3
J gene: TRBJ2-5
CDR3 protein: CATGKETQYF

clone size: .
V gene: TRBV2
J gene: .
CDR3 protein: CASSESSGRAEQFF

clone size: few
V gene: TRBV5-4
J gene: TRBJ1-2
CDR3 protein: CASFEQGGMEVYTF

clone size: many
V gene: TRBV7-9
J gene: TRBJ1-1
CDR3 protein: CASSPDGQDTEAFF

clone size: .
V gene: TRBV20-1
J gene: TRBJ2-7
CDR3 protein: CSAAGTGDTYEQYF

clone size: few
V gene: TRBV2
J gene: TRBJ1-5
CDR3 protein: CASSFLPDQPQHF